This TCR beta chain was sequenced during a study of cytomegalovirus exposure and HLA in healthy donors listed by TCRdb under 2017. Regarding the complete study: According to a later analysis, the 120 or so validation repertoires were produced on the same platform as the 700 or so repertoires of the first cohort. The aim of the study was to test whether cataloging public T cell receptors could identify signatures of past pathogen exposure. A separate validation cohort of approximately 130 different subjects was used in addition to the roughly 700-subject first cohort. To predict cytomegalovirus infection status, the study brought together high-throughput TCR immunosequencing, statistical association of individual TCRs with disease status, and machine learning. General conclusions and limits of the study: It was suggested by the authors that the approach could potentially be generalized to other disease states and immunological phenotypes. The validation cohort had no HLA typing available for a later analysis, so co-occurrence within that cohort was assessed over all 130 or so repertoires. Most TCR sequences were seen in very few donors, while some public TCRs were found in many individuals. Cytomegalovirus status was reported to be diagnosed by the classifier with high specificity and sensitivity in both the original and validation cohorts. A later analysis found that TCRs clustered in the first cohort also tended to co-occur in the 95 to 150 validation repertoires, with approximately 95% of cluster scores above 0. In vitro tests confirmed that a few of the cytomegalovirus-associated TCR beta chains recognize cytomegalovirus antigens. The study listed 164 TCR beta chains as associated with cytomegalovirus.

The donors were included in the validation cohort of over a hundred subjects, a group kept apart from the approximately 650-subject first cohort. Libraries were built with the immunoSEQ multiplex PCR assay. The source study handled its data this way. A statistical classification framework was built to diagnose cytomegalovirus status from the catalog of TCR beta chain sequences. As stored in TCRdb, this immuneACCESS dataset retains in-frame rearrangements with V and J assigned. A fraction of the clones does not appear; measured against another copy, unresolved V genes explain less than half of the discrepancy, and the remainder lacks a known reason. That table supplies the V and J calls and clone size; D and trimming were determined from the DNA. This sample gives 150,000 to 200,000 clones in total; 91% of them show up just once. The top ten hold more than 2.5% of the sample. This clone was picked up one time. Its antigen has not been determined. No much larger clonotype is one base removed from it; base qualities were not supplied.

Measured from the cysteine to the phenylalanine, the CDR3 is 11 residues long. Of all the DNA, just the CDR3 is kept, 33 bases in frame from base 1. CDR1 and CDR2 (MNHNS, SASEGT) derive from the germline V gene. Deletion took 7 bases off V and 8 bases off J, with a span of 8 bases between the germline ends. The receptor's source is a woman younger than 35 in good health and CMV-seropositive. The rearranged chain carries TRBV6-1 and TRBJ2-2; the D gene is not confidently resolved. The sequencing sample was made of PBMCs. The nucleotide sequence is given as TGTGCCAGCAATGATCAGGGGGAGCTGTTTTTT. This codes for CASNDQGELFF.